This is a list of T cell receptor beta chains from one sample in a study of early stage breast cancer tumors. Method: immunoSEQ multiplex PCR; TCRdb's copy keeps in-frame clones and lacks some. This sample has about 28,000 clones, with roughly 80% found just once. The sample taken for sequencing was blood. These receptor sequences come from a person aged 40-50 years with breast cancer. The CDR3 runs from the conserved cysteine through the conserved F or W.

V gene: TRBV7-9; J gene: TRBJ1-4; CDR3 protein: CASSLGAQGAEEKLFF
V gene: TRBV14; J gene: TRBJ2-7; CDR3 protein: CASSLSGSGSYEQYF
V gene: TRBV9; J gene: TRBJ2-3; CDR3 protein: CASSVVSPGAADTQYF
V gene: TRBV9; J gene: TRBJ1-4; CDR3 protein: CASSQGGRGHEKLFF
V gene: TRBV18; J gene: TRBJ2-5; CDR3 protein: CASSPVLERASQETQYF
V gene: TRBV4-1; J gene: TRBJ2-2; CDR3 protein: CASSQEGRRGGTGELFF
V gene: TRBV11-2; J gene: TRBJ2-5; CDR3 protein: CASSPQLAGESSQETQYF
V gene: TRBV18; J gene: TRBJ2-5; CDR3 protein: CASSWTAQETQYF
V gene: TRBV2; J gene: TRBJ1-4; CDR3 protein: CASSENSDATNEKLFF
V gene: TRBV19; J gene: TRBJ2-2; CDR3 protein: CASSWTVTGDLTGELFF
V gene: TRBV7-9; J gene: TRBJ2-7; CDR3 protein: CASSLVREQYF